This is a list of T cell receptor beta chains from one sample in a study of T cells in Graves' hyperthyroidism and ophthalmopathy. TCRdb reprocessed the multiplex PCR reads with MiXCR, giving one entry per CDR3 protein. This sample has 500,000 or so distinct CDR3 sequences, with about a sixth found just once. Source material: blood. The source is a woman aged 18-30 years with Graves' ophthalmopathy. The CDR3 runs from the conserved cysteine through the conserved F or W. D genes are given only for firm matches. Clone size is given for some rows only: seen once, a few or many times, or a class if the clone is expanded.

D gene: TRBD2
clone size: many
J gene: TRBJ2-5
V gene: TRBV6-1
CDR3 DNA: TGTGCCAGCAGTTGGACTAGCGGGAGCCCCCAGGAGACCCAGTACTTC
CDR3 protein: CASSWTSGSPQETQYF

D gene: TRBD1
clone size: few
J gene: TRBJ2-7
V gene: TRBV27
CDR3 DNA: TGTGCCAGCAGTACGACGAGGCCGGGACAGGACCACGAGCAGTACTTC
CDR3 protein: CASSTTRPGQDHEQYF

D gene: .
clone size: many
J gene: TRBJ1-1
V gene: TRBV6-1
CDR3 DNA: TGTGCCAGCACTCCCACCCCCTACACTGAAGCTTTCTTT
CDR3 protein: CASTPTPYTEAFF

D gene: TRBD2
clone size: many
J gene: TRBJ2-3
V gene: TRBV28
CDR3 DNA: TGTGCCAGCAGTCGTAATTGGGCGGGGGGGCCTCCAGATACGCAGTATTTT
CDR3 protein: CASSRNWAGGPPDTQYF

D gene: .
clone size: .
J gene: TRBJ1-2
V gene: TRBV9
CDR3 DNA: TGTGCCAGCAGCGTAGATCCAGCCTCTAACTATGGCTACACCTTC
CDR3 protein: CASSVDPASNYGYTF

D gene: TRBD2
clone size: few
J gene: TRBJ2-5
V gene: TRBV5-6
CDR3 DNA: TGTGCCAGCAGCACTAGGACTAGCGGGAGTCGAGAGACCCAGTACTTC
CDR3 protein: CASSTRTSGSRETQYF

D gene: .
clone size: many
J gene: TRBJ1-2
V gene: TRBV6-1
CDR3 DNA: TGTGCCAGCAGCCCTGGGTCTCTTATGAACTATGGCTACACCTTC
CDR3 protein: CASSPGSLMNYGYTF

D gene: .
clone size: few
J gene: TRBJ1-4
V gene: TRBV20-1
CDR3 DNA: TGCAGTGCTAGAGAAGGGTTGGGCACTAATAATGAAAAACTGTTTTTT
CDR3 protein: CSAREGLGTNNEKLFF

D gene: .
clone size: .
J gene: TRBJ1-5
V gene: TRBV20-1
CDR3 DNA: TGCAGTGCTAGGAGGGGGACAAGTCTTGAAATTAGCAATCAGCCCCAGCATTTT
CDR3 protein: CSARRGTSLEISNQPQHF

D gene: .
clone size: many
J gene: TRBJ2-1
V gene: TRBV7-9
CDR3 DNA: TGTGCCAGCAGCTCCGTTGGTGGGGGGCAGTACAATGAGCAGTTCTTC
CDR3 protein: CASSSVGGGQYNEQFF

D gene: .
clone size: .
J gene: TRBJ2-2
V gene: TRBV5-1
CDR3 DNA: TGCGCCAGCAGCTTCCCCAGCGGGAACACCGGGGAGCTGTTTTTT
CDR3 protein: CASSFPSGNTGELFF

D gene: .
clone size: few
J gene: TRBJ1-4
V gene: TRBV28
CDR3 DNA: TGTGCCAGCAGTTTCCTCAGGGGTTCTAATGAAAAACTGTTTTTT
CDR3 protein: CASSFLRGSNEKLFF

D gene: .
clone size: many
J gene: TRBJ1-5
V gene: TRBV30
CDR3 DNA: TGTGCCTGGAGTGTACGGGGCAATCAGCCCCAGCATTTT
CDR3 protein: CAWSVRGNQPQHF

D gene: TRBD1
clone size: many
J gene: TRBJ2-2
V gene: TRBV7-2
CDR3 DNA: TGTGCCAGCAACAGGGGCGTGGCCGGGGAGCTGTTTTTT
CDR3 protein: CASNRGVAGELFF

D gene: .
clone size: .
J gene: TRBJ1-2
V gene: TRBV28
CDR3 DNA: TGTGCCAGCAAAGGTGGAGGGGCTAACTATGGCTACACCTTC
CDR3 protein: CASKGGGANYGYTF

D gene: .
clone size: .
J gene: TRBJ1-1
V gene: TRBV27
CDR3 DNA: TGTGCCAGCACCGACACCGGGGGAATGACTGAAGCTTTCTTT
CDR3 protein: CASTDTGGMTEAFF

D gene: .
clone size: once
J gene: TRBJ2-3
V gene: TRBV7-3
CDR3 DNA: TGTGCCAGCAGCTTAAAAAGAGGGTTTCGCACAGATACGCAGTATTTT
CDR3 protein: CASSLKRGFRTDTQYF

D gene: .
clone size: many
J gene: TRBJ2-7
V gene: TRBV5-6
CDR3 DNA: TGTGCCAGCAGCTTGGGCAGGACCGCCTACGAGCAGTACTTC
CDR3 protein: CASSLGRTAYEQYF

D gene: .
clone size: few
J gene: TRBJ2-7
V gene: TRBV7-9
CDR3 DNA: TGTGCCAGCAGCTTAGTAGGGGCCGAGCAGTACTTC
CDR3 protein: CASSLVGAEQYF

D gene: TRBD1
clone size: many
J gene: TRBJ1-5
V gene: TRBV27
CDR3 DNA: TGTGCCAGCAGTCCCCGCCGGGACAGGGGGCCCCTAACGAGCAATCAGCCCCAGCATTTT
CDR3 protein: CASSPRRDRGPLTSNQPQHF

D gene: TRBD1
clone size: many
J gene: TRBJ1-5
V gene: TRBV12-3/TRBV12-4
CDR3 DNA: TGTGCCAGCAGCCCCTCGGACAGGATTTCGGGGCCCCAGCATTTT
CDR3 protein: CASSPSDRISGPQHF

D gene: TRBD2
clone size: few
J gene: TRBJ2-7
V gene: TRBV29-1
CDR3 DNA: TGCAGCGTTGCGGCGGGAGGGTCCTACGAGCAGTACTTC
CDR3 protein: CSVAAGGSYEQYF

D gene: .
clone size: many
J gene: TRBJ1-2
V gene: TRBV15
CDR3 DNA: TGTGCCACCAGCAGCCCGACTACGGGTCGCTATGGCTACACCTTC
CDR3 protein: CATSSPTTGRYGYTF

D gene: .
clone size: .
J gene: TRBJ2-5
V gene: TRBV20-1
CDR3 DNA: TGCAGTGCTAGAGATCCTCGTGCAGGGGGGTACGAGACCCAGTACTTC
CDR3 protein: CSARDPRAGGYETQYF

D gene: .
clone size: .
J gene: TRBJ2-5
V gene: TRBV9
CDR3 DNA: TGTGCCAGCAGCGTAGCAGAGGGGCCAGAGACCCAGTACTTC
CDR3 protein: CASSVAEGPETQYF

D gene: .
clone size: few
J gene: TRBJ1-1
V gene: TRBV11-2
CDR3 DNA: TGTGCCAGCAGCTTAGATCCAACGGGCGCAAGAACTGAAGCTTTCTTT
CDR3 protein: CASSLDPTGARTEAFF

D gene: .
clone size: .
J gene: TRBJ1-5
V gene: TRBV24-1
CDR3 DNA: TGTGCCACCAGTGATCCAAATCAGCCCCAGCATTTT
CDR3 protein: CATSDPNQPQHF

D gene: TRBD2
clone size: few
J gene: TRBJ2-3
V gene: TRBV6-2/TRBV6-3
CDR3 DNA: TGTGCCAGCAGTTACTTGACTAGCGGGAGAGGCACAGATACGCAGTATTTT
CDR3 protein: CASSYLTSGRGTDTQYF

D gene: TRBD1
clone size: .
J gene: TRBJ2-7
V gene: TRBV6-2/TRBV6-3
CDR3 DNA: TGTGCCAGCAGTCGACAGGGGACAGACGAGCAGTACTTC
CDR3 protein: CASSRQGTDEQYF

D gene: .
clone size: many
J gene: TRBJ2-3
V gene: TRBV6-1
CDR3 DNA: TGTGCCAGCAGTTATTCCGGGTCGAAAACAGATACGCAGTATTTT
CDR3 protein: CASSYSGSKTDTQYF

D gene: .
clone size: many
J gene: TRBJ2-3
V gene: TRBV5-1
CDR3 DNA: TGCGCCAGCAGCTTGGCATCCCACAGCACAGATACGCAGTATTTT
CDR3 protein: CASSLASHSTDTQYF

D gene: .
clone size: many
J gene: TRBJ1-5
V gene: TRBV28
CDR3 DNA: TGTGCCAGCAGTTGCAGGTTCCTTAATCAGCCCCAGCATTTT
CDR3 protein: CASSCRFLNQPQHF

D gene: TRBD2
clone size: many
J gene: TRBJ2-1
V gene: TRBV10-3
CDR3 DNA: TGTGCCATCACCGTTAGTAGCGGGAGCTCCTACAATGAGCAGTTCTTC
CDR3 protein: CAITVSSGSSYNEQFF

D gene: .
clone size: many
J gene: TRBJ2-7
V gene: TRBV27
CDR3 DNA: TGTGCCAGCAGTTCAGAATTACAGGGCTACGAGCAGTACTTC
CDR3 protein: CASSSELQGYEQYF

D gene: TRBD1
clone size: many
J gene: TRBJ1-2
V gene: TRBV20-1
CDR3 DNA: TGCAGTGCTAGAGTCAGGGGGACAGGGGGCTACACCTTC
CDR3 protein: CSARVRGTGGYTF

D gene: .
clone size: many
J gene: TRBJ1-2
V gene: TRBV7-9
CDR3 DNA: TGTGCCAGCAGCCCAACAGGTCGCTGGGGCTACACCTTC
CDR3 protein: CASSPTGRWGYTF

D gene: TRBD1
clone size: few
J gene: TRBJ1-2
V gene: TRBV4-1
CDR3 DNA: TGCGCCAGCAGCCAACAGGGGGGGGGAAACTATGGCTACACCTTC
CDR3 protein: CASSQQGGGNYGYTF

D gene: .
clone size: .
J gene: TRBJ2-2
V gene: TRBV19
CDR3 DNA: TGTGCCAGTAGCACCCGAACGGAGCTGTTTTTT
CDR3 protein: CASSTRTELFF

D gene: .
clone size: .
J gene: TRBJ2-1
V gene: TRBV12-3/TRBV12-4
CDR3 DNA: TGTGCCACCACAGGGTCCAATGAGCAGTTCTTC
CDR3 protein: CATTGSNEQFF

D gene: TRBD1
clone size: .
J gene: TRBJ2-1
V gene: TRBV19
CDR3 DNA: TGTGCCAGTAGTATATCCGGACAGGGGGACTTTAGCTCCTACAATGAGCAGTTCTTC
CDR3 protein: CASSISGQGDFSSYNEQFF

D gene: .
clone size: .
J gene: TRBJ2-3
V gene: TRBV29-1
CDR3 DNA: TGCAGCGTTGAGCAAGACTCAGATACGCAGTATTTT
CDR3 protein: CSVEQDSDTQYF

D gene: .
clone size: few
J gene: TRBJ1-2
V gene: TRBV6-1
CDR3 DNA: TGTGCCAGCAGTGGAGGAGTAGGATTCTATGGCTACACCTTC
CDR3 protein: CASSGGVGFYGYTF

D gene: .
clone size: few
J gene: TRBJ2-7
V gene: TRBV19
CDR3 DNA: TGTGCCAGTAGTATAGGGAGTTCCTACGAGCAGTACTTC
CDR3 protein: CASSIGSSYEQYF

D gene: TRBD1
clone size: many
J gene: TRBJ2-5
V gene: TRBV6-2/TRBV6-3
CDR3 DNA: TGTGCCAGCAGTTACCTTACAGGGGAGAAGACCCAGTACTTC
CDR3 protein: CASSYLTGEKTQYF

D gene: .
clone size: .
J gene: TRBJ2-3
V gene: TRBV19
CDR3 DNA: TGTGCCAGTAGTATTGCTGTAGGTGCAGATACGCAGTATTTT
CDR3 protein: CASSIAVGADTQYF

D gene: TRBD2
clone size: many
J gene: TRBJ2-3
V gene: TRBV7-2
CDR3 DNA: TGTGCCAGCAGCGCCACGGGACTAGCGGGAGTAACAGATACGCAGTATTTT
CDR3 protein: CASSATGLAGVTDTQYF